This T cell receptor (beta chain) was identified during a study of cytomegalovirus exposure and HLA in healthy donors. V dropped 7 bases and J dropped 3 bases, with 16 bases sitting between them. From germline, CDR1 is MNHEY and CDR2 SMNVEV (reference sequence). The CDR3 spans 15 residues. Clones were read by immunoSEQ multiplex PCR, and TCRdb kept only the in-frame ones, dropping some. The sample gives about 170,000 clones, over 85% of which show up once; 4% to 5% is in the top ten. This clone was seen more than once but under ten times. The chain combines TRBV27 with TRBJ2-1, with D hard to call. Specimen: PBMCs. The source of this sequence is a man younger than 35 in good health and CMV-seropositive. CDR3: CASTRLPLRYNEQFF. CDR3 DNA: TGTGCCAGCACCCGTTTGCCCTTGCGCTACAATGAGCAGTTCTTC.